This TCR beta chain was recovered during a study of T cell repertoires in ileal Crohn's disease. Background on the study: Thiopurines (11) or anti-TNF agents (more than 17) were given postoperatively to about half. Study-level findings and limits: Every patient over 26.8% clonality showed endoscopic recurrence.

The time point here: inflamed ileum from the surgical specimen. Here immunoSEQ multiplex PCR was the method, and the copy in TCRdb shows in-frame clones only, minus some. The sample holds some 6,600 clones, over 80% seen once. Of note for this clone: What it binds is not known.

The V and J ends lost 0 bases and 4 bases respectively, with 12 bases between them. CDR3 size: 15 residues. CDR1 is SGHDN and CDR2 is FVKESK in the germline V gene. The sequence was obtained from an adult with Crohn's disease. Material: ileal tissue. V gene TRBV14 combines with J gene TRBJ1-2, with D possibly being TRBD1 (6 bases). CDR3 sequence (DNA): TGTGCCAGCAGCCAAGATGTTCGGGGGCTCTATGGCTACACCTTC. It translates to CASSQDVRGLYGYTF. The variable domain in full, completed from reference TRBV14 and TRBJ1-2, reads EAGVTQFPSHSVIEKGQTVTLRCDPISGHDNLYWYRRVMGKEIKFLLHFVKESKQDESGMPNNRFLAERTGGTYSTLKVQPAELEDSGVYFCASSQDVRGLYGYTFGSGTRLTVV.